A selection of T cell receptor beta chains follows, all from one sample in a study of blood T cell repertoires in COVID-19. Only in-frame clones appear in the TCRdb table, and some are missing; sequencing was by immunoSEQ multiplex PCR. The sample shows approximately 230,000 clones, 65% to 85% of them seen only once. Sequences were obtained from peripheral blood. The receptors here all came from an elderly man with acute or convalescent COVID-19. The CDR3 runs from the conserved cysteine through the conserved F or W. Each record gives: clone size, J gene, V gene, D gene, CDR3 DNA, CDR3 protein. The D gene is left open where the match is weak. Only part of the rows carry a size: once, few, many, or a class if the clone is expanded.

size: NA
J: TRBJ2-1
V: TRBV3-1/TRBV3-2
D: TRBD2
DNA: TGTGCCAGCAGTCGCAGCGGGGGGGCCTACAATGAGCAGTTCTTC
CDR3: CASSRSGGAYNEQFF

size: NA
J: TRBJ2-3
V: TRBV28
D: TRBD2
DNA: TGTGCCAGCAGCCCTCCTAGCGGGGGGGGGAGCACAGATACGCAGTATTTT
CDR3: CASSPPSGGGSTDTQYF

size: NA
J: TRBJ2-5
V: TRBV18
D: NA
DNA: TGTGCCAGCTCACCACCGTTCAGTGAAGAGACCCAGTACTTC
CDR3: CASSPPFSEETQYF

size: NA
J: TRBJ1-6
V: TRBV9
D: NA
DNA: TGTGCCAGCAGCGGCGACCGGGACATACTTGCTTCACCCCTCCACTTT
CDR3: CASSGDRDILASPLHF

size: NA
J: TRBJ1-1
V: TRBV2
D: TRBD1
DNA: TGTGCCAGCAGTGAAAGGAGACAGGGGGTTACTGAAGCTTTCTTT
CDR3: CASSERRQGVTEAFF

size: NA
J: TRBJ2-3
V: TRBV24-1
D: TRBD2
DNA: TGTGCCACCAGTGCCCCCGGAGCGGGAGGGATTGGAACAGATACGCAGTATTTT
CDR3: CATSAPGAGGIGTDTQYF

size: NA
J: TRBJ2-1
V: TRBV10-3
D: NA
DNA: TGTGCCATCAGTGAGTCTAGTCCCAATGAGCAGTTCTTC
CDR3: CAISESSPNEQFF

size: once
J: TRBJ2-3
V: TRBV15
D: TRBD2
DNA: TGTGCCACCAGCAGGAGGACTAGCGGGGGGCCAGATACGCAGTATTTT
CDR3: CATSRRTSGGPDTQYF

size: NA
J: TRBJ2-1
V: TRBV12-3/TRBV12-4
D: TRBD1
DNA: TGTGCCAGCAGACCCACAGGACGGGACAGGGTATTCTTC
CDR3: CASRPTGRDRVFF

size: NA
J: TRBJ1-3
V: TRBV30
D: NA
DNA: TGTGCCTGGAGGACCGGGATTCCTGGAAACACCATATATTTT
CDR3: CAWRTGIPGNTIYF

size: few
J: TRBJ2-1
V: TRBV7-2
D: TRBD2
DNA: TGTGCCGGGAACCTAGCGGGGGGTTCAAATGAGCAGTTCTTC
CDR3: CAGNLAGGSNEQFF

size: NA
J: TRBJ1-2
V: TRBV3-1/TRBV3-2
D: TRBD1
DNA: TGTGCCAGCAGCCGGACAGGGCGTTTGGCTAACTATGGCTACACCTTC
CDR3: CASSRTGRLANYGYTF

size: NA
J: TRBJ1-5
V: TRBV5-5
D: NA
DNA: TGTGCCAGCAGCCCTTTAGATCAGCCCCAGCATTTT
CDR3: CASSPLDQPQHF

size: NA
J: TRBJ2-7
V: TRBV10-3
D: TRBD1
DNA: TGTGCCATCAGTGGACAGGGTGGGACCTACGAGCAGTACTTC
CDR3: CAISGQGGTYEQYF

size: once
J: TRBJ2-2
V: TRBV27
D: TRBD2
DNA: TGTGCCAGCCGGGTACTAGCGGGAGGTGGGGCACACGGGGAGCTGTTTTTT
CDR3: CASRVLAGGGAHGELFF

size: NA
J: TRBJ2-7
V: TRBV27
D: NA
DNA: TGTGCCAGCAGCCAGATAAACTCCTACGAGCAGTACTTC
CDR3: CASSQINSYEQYF

size: NA
J: TRBJ1-5
V: TRBV19
D: TRBD1
DNA: TGTGCCAGTAGACCAGGCCGGGCAGGGGGCGGTCAGCCCCAGCATTTT
CDR3: CASRPGRAGGGQPQHF

size: NA
J: TRBJ1-2
V: TRBV28
D: NA
DNA: TGTGCCAGCAAGGATGGACATACGTTCTATGGCTACACCTTC
CDR3: CASKDGHTFYGYTF

size: NA
J: TRBJ2-1
V: TRBV11-2
D: NA
DNA: TGTGCCAGCAGCCAATCGGTGGATGAGCAGTTCTTC
CDR3: CASSQSVDEQFF

size: NA
J: TRBJ1-2
V: TRBV29-1
D: TRBD1
DNA: TGCAGCGCCAAGACAGGGATTTTGAGTGTCTACACCTTC
CDR3: CSAKTGILSVYTF

size: NA
J: TRBJ1-6
V: TRBV15
D: TRBD1
DNA: TGTGCCACCAGCAGAGAAGGGACAGCCTATAATTCACCCCTCCACTTT
CDR3: CATSREGTAYNSPLHF

size: few
J: TRBJ2-3
V: TRBV24-1
D: NA
DNA: TGTGCCACGGGACTGGGGGGAGATACGCAGTATTTT
CDR3: CATGLGGDTQYF

size: once
J: TRBJ2-3
V: TRBV18
D: TRBD2
DNA: TGTGCCAGCTCACCTTCGTCGGGAGGGGGAGTGGGAGATACGCAGTATTTT
CDR3: CASSPSSGGGVGDTQYF

size: NA
J: TRBJ2-7
V: TRBV3-1/TRBV3-2
D: TRBD1
DNA: TGTGCCAGCAGCTCCACGGGACAGGGGTACGAGCAGTACTTC
CDR3: CASSSTGQGYEQYF

size: NA
J: TRBJ2-3
V: TRBV28
D: TRBD1
DNA: TGTGCCAACGGACAGGGGAAAGCAGATACGCAGTATTTT
CDR3: CANGQGKADTQYF

size: NA
J: TRBJ1-5
V: TRBV12-3/TRBV12-4
D: NA
DNA: TGTGCCAGCAGTTTTGGCGGTGAGGAGCCCCAGCATTTT
CDR3: CASSFGGEEPQHF

size: once
J: TRBJ1-5
V: TRBV2
D: TRBD1
DNA: TGTGCCAGCAGTGGGCGACAGGGGGCATCCCCCCAGCATTTT
CDR3: CASSGRQGASPQHF

size: NA
J: TRBJ2-7
V: TRBV21-1
D: NA
DNA: TGTGCCAGCAGCTCTAGATCCGGGACAGGGACGTACGAGCAGTACTTC
CDR3: CASSSRSGTGTYEQYF

size: NA
J: TRBJ1-1
V: TRBV10-3
D: NA
DNA: TGTGCCATCACAGGGGAAGGGACTGAAGCTTTCTTT
CDR3: CAITGEGTEAFF

size: NA
J: TRBJ2-6
V: TRBV30
D: NA
DNA: TGTGCCTGGAAGGGGACACCTAACTCTGGGGCCAACGTCCTGACTTTC
CDR3: CAWKGTPNSGANVLTF

size: NA
J: TRBJ2-7
V: TRBV5-1
D: NA
DNA: TGCGCCAGCAGCCTAGAAAGCTCCTACGAGCAGTACTTC
CDR3: CASSLESSYEQYF

size: NA
J: TRBJ1-3
V: TRBV7-2
D: NA
DNA: TGTGCCAGCAGCCTCAGTAGCTTTGGAAACACCATATATTTT
CDR3: CASSLSSFGNTIYF

size: NA
J: TRBJ1-1
V: TRBV10-3
D: NA
DNA: TGTGCCATCAGTGTGGGGGGGACGAACACTGAAGCTTTCTTT
CDR3: CAISVGGTNTEAFF

size: NA
J: TRBJ2-6
V: TRBV4-2
D: TRBD1
DNA: TGTGCCAGCAGCCAAGAGGTACAGGGGATGACTGGGGCCAACGTCCTGACTTTC
CDR3: CASSQEVQGMTGANVLTF

size: NA
J: TRBJ1-1
V: TRBV6-5
D: NA
DNA: TGTGCCACCCAGACTCCCAAGAACACTGAAGCTTTCTTT
CDR3: CATQTPKNTEAFF

size: NA
J: TRBJ1-5
V: TRBV7-8
D: NA
DNA: TGTGCCAGCAGCCCAGCCAGGGGAAATCAGCCCCAGCATTTT
CDR3: CASSPARGNQPQHF

size: NA
J: TRBJ1-5
V: TRBV27
D: NA
DNA: TGTGCCAGCAGTTTATTCCTTGTCCCCCCCCGCAGGGGTTGGGATCAGCCCCAGCATTTT
CDR3: CASSLFLVPPRRGWDQPQHF

size: once
J: TRBJ2-1
V: TRBV7-3
D: TRBD2
DNA: TGTGCCAGCAGCCCGGGGGGTAGCGGGAGGTTGAATGAGCAGTTCTTC
CDR3: CASSPGGSGRLNEQFF

size: NA
J: TRBJ2-2
V: TRBV2
D: NA
DNA: TGTGCCAGCAGCCCCCTCCGGGGGGAGCTGTTTTTT
CDR3: CASSPLRGELFF

size: NA
J: TRBJ2-1
V: TRBV19
D: TRBD1
DNA: TGTGCCAGTAATGTCCAGGGGGCCAATGAGCAGTTCTTC
CDR3: CASNVQGANEQFF

size: NA
J: TRBJ2-3
V: TRBV3-1/TRBV3-2
D: NA
DNA: TGTGCCAGCAGCCGAGACTTCACAGATACGCAGTATTTT
CDR3: CASSRDFTDTQYF

size: NA
J: TRBJ1-5
V: TRBV5-1
D: NA
DNA: TGCGCCAGCAGCTTGGGGACACAAAGCAATCAGCCCCAGCATTTT
CDR3: CASSLGTQSNQPQHF

size: NA
J: TRBJ2-7
V: TRBV9
D: TRBD2
DNA: TGTGCCAGCAGCGTAGCCGGGCTAGCGGGGGTCGAGCAGTACTTC
CDR3: CASSVAGLAGVEQYF

size: NA
J: TRBJ2-2
V: TRBV6-5
D: NA
DNA: TGTGCCAGCAGCAGGGGTGGGTCCGGGGAGCTGTTTTTT
CDR3: CASSRGGSGELFF

size: few
J: TRBJ2-7
V: TRBV5-1
D: NA
DNA: TGCGCCAGCAGCCCCTCGGGGGACGAGCAGTACTTC
CDR3: CASSPSGDEQYF

size: NA
J: TRBJ2-7
V: TRBV9
D: TRBD2
DNA: TGTGCCAGCAGCGTAGACCCGGGACTAGACTACGAGCAGTACTTC
CDR3: CASSVDPGLDYEQYF

size: NA
J: TRBJ2-5
V: TRBV5-5
D: NA
DNA: TGTGCCAGCAGCTTGGGAGATCGGGAGACCCAGTACTTC
CDR3: CASSLGDRETQYF

size: NA
J: TRBJ1-3
V: TRBV18
D: NA
DNA: TGTGCCAGCTCACCTTCGTTCGGGGACTCTGGAAACACCATATATTTT
CDR3: CASSPSFGDSGNTIYF

size: NA
J: TRBJ2-7
V: TRBV11-2
D: TRBD2
DNA: TGTGCCAGCAGCCCCCACGAGGCTAGCGGCCTGGGGGAGCAGTACTTC
CDR3: CASSPHEASGLGEQYF

size: NA
J: TRBJ1-5
V: TRBV6-5
D: NA
DNA: TGTGCCAGCAGTACCCCAGGCATGAGTCAGCCCCAGCATTTT
CDR3: CASSTPGMSQPQHF

size: NA
J: TRBJ2-7
V: TRBV7-6
D: TRBD2
DNA: TGTGCCAGCAGCTTAGGGGCGGGGACTACCATCGAGCAGTACTTC
CDR3: CASSLGAGTTIEQYF

size: NA
J: TRBJ2-7
V: TRBV2
D: TRBD1
DNA: TGTGCCAGCAGTCGTACCGGGACAGGGACTTACGAGCAGTACTTC
CDR3: CASSRTGTGTYEQYF

size: NA
J: TRBJ2-1
V: TRBV7-6
D: TRBD2
DNA: TGTGCCAGCAGCTTAGGACTAGCACGCTCCTACAATGAGCAGTTCTTC
CDR3: CASSLGLARSYNEQFF

size: NA
J: TRBJ2-3
V: TRBV5-1
D: NA
DNA: TGCGCCAGCAGCTTGGCGGCAGGGGGCACAGATACGCAGTATTTT
CDR3: CASSLAAGGTDTQYF

size: NA
J: TRBJ2-1
V: TRBV5-1
D: NA
DNA: TGCGCCAGCAGCTTGTTTCCCAGCAGGGACAATGAGCAGTTCTTC
CDR3: CASSLFPSRDNEQFF